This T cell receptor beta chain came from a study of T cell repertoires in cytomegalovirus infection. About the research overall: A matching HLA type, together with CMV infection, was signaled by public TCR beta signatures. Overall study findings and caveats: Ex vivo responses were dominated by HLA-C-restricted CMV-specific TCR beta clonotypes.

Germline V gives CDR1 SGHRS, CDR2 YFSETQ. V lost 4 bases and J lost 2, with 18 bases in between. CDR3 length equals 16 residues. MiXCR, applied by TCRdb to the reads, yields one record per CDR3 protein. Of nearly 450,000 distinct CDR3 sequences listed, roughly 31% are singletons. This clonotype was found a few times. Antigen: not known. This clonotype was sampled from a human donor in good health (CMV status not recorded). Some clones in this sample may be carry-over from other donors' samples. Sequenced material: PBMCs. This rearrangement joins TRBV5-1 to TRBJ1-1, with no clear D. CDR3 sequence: CASSRTLRTVNTEAFF. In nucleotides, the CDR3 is TGCGCCAGCAGCCGGACTCTCAGAACCGTTAACACTGAAGCTTTCTTT.